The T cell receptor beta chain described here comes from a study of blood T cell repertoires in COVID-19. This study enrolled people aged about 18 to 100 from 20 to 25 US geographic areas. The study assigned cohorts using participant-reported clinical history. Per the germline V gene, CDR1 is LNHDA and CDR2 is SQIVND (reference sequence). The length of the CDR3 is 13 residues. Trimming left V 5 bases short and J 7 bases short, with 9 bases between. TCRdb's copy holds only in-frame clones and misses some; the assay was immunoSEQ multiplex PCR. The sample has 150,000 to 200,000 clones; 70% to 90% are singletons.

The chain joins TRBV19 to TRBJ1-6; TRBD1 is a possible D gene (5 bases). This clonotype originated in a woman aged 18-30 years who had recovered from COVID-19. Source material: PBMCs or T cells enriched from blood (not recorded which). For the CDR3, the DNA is TGTGCCAGTAGTCCGAGACAGAATTCACCCCTCCACTTT. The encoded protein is CASSPRQNSPLHF. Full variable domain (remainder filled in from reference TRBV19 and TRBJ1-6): DGGITQSPKYLFRKEGQNVTLSCEQNLNHDAMYWYRQDPGQGLRLIYYSQIVNDFQKGDIAEGYSVSREKKESFPLTVTSAQKNPTAFYLCASSPRQNSPLHFGNGTRLTVT.